What follows describes a single T cell receptor (beta chain). What it binds is unknown. This specimen belongs to a study of OX40 agonist ivuxolimab in advanced cancers. Turning to the study itself: Patients took ivuxolimab, an agonistic anti-OX40 (CD134) antibody. While on treatment, patients had intravenous ivuxolimab at 0.01 to 10 mg/kg every 2 weeks. General study points: Researchers report that CD8+ T cells had, on average, more expanded clones than CD4+.

Assay used: immunoSEQ multiplex PCR; TCRdb lists only in-frame clones, some missing. The sample lists 50,000 to 65,000 clones, 80% to 95% occurring once. This CDR3 has 16 amino acids. V was clipped by 0 bases and J by 3 bases; unmatched bases: 7. Germline V lookup: CDR1 SGDLS, CDR2 YYNGEE. Autoimmune disease history or systemic immunosuppression barred patients. This sequence joins TRBV9 and TRBJ2-5; TRBD1 agrees at 8 bases. The sequence came from an adult with an advanced solid tumor such as melanoma, head and neck, liver or kidney cancer. The material was CD4+ or CD8+ T cells sorted from blood, obtained in a trial of the OX40 agonist ivuxolimab. CDR3 nucleotide sequence: TGTGCCAGCAGCGTAGCTACAGGGGGGCTCGAAGAGACCCAGTACTTC. Amino acid sequence: CASSVATGGLEETQYF.